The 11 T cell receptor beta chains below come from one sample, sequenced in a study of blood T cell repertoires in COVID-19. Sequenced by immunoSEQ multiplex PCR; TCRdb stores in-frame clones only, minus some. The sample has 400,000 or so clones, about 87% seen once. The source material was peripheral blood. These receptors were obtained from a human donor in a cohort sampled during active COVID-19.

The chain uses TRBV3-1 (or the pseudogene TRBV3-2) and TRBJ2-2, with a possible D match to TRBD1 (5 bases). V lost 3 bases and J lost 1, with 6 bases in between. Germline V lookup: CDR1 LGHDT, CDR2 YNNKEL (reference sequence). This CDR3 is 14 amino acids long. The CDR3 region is CASSHGQNTGELFF. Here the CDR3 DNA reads TGTGCCAGCAGCCATGGACAGAACACCGGGGAGCTGTTTTTT.

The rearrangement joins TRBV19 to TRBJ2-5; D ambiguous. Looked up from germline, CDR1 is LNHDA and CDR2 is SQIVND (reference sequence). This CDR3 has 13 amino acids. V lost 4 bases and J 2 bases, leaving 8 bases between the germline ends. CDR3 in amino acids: CASSTQMQETQYF. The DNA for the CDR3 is TGTGCCAGTAGTACCCAGATGCAAGAGACCCAGTACTTC.

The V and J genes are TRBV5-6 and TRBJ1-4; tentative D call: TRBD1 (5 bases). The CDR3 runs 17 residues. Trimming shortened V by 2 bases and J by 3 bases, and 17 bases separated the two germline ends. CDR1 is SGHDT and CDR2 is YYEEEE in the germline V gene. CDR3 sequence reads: CASSFSGGIDPNEKLFF. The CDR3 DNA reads TGTGCCAGCAGCTTTTCCGGGGGGATTGACCCTAATGAAAAACTGTTTTTT.

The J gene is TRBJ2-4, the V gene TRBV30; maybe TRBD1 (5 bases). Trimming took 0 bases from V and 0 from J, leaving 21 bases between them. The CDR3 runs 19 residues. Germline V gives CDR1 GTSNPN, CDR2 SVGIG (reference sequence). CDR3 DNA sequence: TGTGCCTGGAGTGTAAACTGGGGTGACAGCCCATTAGCCAAAAACATTCAGTACTTC. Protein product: CAWSVNWGDSPLAKNIQYF.

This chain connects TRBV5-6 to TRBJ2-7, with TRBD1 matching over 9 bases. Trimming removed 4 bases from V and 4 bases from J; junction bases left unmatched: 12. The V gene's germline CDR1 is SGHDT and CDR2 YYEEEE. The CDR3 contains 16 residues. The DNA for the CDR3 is TGTGCCAGCAGCGTGTTACCGGGACAGGGCTCGTACGAGCAGTACTTC. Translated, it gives CASSVLPGQGSYEQYF. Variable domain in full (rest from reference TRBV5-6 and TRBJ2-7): DAGVTQSPTHLIKTRGQQVTLRCSPKSGHDTVSWYQQALGQGPQFIFQYYEEEERQRGNFPDRFSGHQFPNYSSELNVNALLLGDSALYLCASSVLPGQGSYEQYFGPGTRLTVT.

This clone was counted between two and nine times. CDR3 in amino acids: CASRLQRDTQYF. As DNA, the CDR3 is TGTGCCAGCAGACTCCAGCGAGATACGCAGTATTTT. The genes are TRBV6-5 and TRBJ2-3; unclear D gene. The CDR3 runs to 12 residues. V lost 6 bases to trimming and J lost 5 bases, with 9 bases between them. Germline lookup yields CDR1 MNHEY and CDR2 SVGAGI.

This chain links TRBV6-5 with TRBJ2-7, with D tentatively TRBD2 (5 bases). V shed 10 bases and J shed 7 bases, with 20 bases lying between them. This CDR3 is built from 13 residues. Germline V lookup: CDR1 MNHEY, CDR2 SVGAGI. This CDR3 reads CATFRDVPGEQYF. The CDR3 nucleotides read TGTGCCACGTTCAGAGACGTCCCGGGGGAGCAGTACTTC.

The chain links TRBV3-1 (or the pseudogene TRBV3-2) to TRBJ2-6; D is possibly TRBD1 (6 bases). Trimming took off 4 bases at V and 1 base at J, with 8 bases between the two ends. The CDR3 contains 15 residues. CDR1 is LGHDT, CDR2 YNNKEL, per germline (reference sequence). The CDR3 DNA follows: TGTGCCAGCAGCCTTACAGGGTCTGGGGCCAACGTCCTGACTTTC. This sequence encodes CASSLTGSGANVLTF.

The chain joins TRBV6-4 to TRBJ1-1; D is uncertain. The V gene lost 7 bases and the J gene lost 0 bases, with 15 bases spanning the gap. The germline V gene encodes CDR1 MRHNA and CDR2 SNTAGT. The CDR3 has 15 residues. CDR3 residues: CASTPEAGMNTEAFF. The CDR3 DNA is TGTGCCAGCACCCCCGAGGCGGGGATGAACACTGAAGCTTTCTTT.

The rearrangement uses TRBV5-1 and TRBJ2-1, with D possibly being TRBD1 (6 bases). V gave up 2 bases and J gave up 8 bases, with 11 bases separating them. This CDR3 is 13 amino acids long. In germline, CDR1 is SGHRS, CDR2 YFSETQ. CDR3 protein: CASSFLGADEQFF. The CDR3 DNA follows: TGCGCCAGCAGCTTTTTGGGGGCGGATGAGCAGTTCTTC.

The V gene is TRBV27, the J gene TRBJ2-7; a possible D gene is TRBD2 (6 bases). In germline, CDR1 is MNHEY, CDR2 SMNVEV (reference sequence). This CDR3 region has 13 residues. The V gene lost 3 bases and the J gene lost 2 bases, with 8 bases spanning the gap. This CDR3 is CASSFGGTYEQYF. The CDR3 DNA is TGTGCCAGCAGTTTTGGCGGGACCTACGAGCAGTACTTC.